The 17 T cell receptor beta chains given below trace back to one sample, sequenced in a study of identical twins. TCRdb re-derived calls from the 5' RACE reads in MiXCR, one entry per CDR3 protein. The sample comprises 500,000 to 650,000 distinct CDR3 sequences, about 7.6% of which are singletons, and approximately 1.5% rests with the top ten. These same data were also listed under a study on yellow fever vaccine responses in identical twins.

Material: PBMCs. All receptors derive from a young woman in good health.

This clonotype was seen many times. The chain joins TRBV2 to TRBJ2-3; 10 positions agree with TRBD2. J gave up 7 bases and V 6 bases, and 13 bases lay outside the gene matches. CDR1 is SNHLY and CDR2 is FYNNEI in the germline V gene. This CDR3 is 16 amino acids long. The CDR3 DNA follows: TGTGCCAGCAGCCAGCTTACCGGGACTAGCGTATATACGCAGTATTTT. Protein product: CASSQLTGTSVYTQYF.

The chain employs TRBV29-1 and TRBJ2-5; D perhaps matches TRBD1 (6 bases). V lost 3 bases and J 7 bases, leaving 12 bases between the germline ends. Per the germline V gene, CDR1 is SQVTM and CDR2 is ANQGSEA. The CDR3 is 12 residues long. This chain's CDR3 is CSVEFRGRTQYF. The DNA for the CDR3 is TGCAGCGTTGAGTTCAGGGGAAGGACCCAGTACTTC.

The table lists this clonotype with many counts. The CDR3 sequence is CASSLGRDAYEQYF. The CDR3 DNA is TGCGCCAGCAGCTTGGGCAGGGATGCCTACGAGCAGTACTTC. The chain couples TRBV5-1 to TRBJ2-7; D might be TRBD1 (5 bases). The V end lost 0 bases, the J end lost 2 bases, and 9 bases lay between the germline ends. The CDR3 contains 14 residues. The germline gives CDR1 SGHRS, CDR2 YFSETQ.

A word on this clonotype: This may stem from a read error, because a much larger clone lies one nucleotide away. The rearrangement joins TRBV11-3 to TRBJ2-5; 8 bases map to TRBD1. V was pared by 6 bases and J by 1 base, with 4 bases of the junction left unmatched. This CDR3 contains 14 residues. Per germline, CDR1 SGHNT and CDR2 YENEEA. The CDR3 protein is CASRGQDPQETQYF. CDR3 DNA sequence: TGTGCCAGCAGGGGACAGGACCCCCAAGAGACCCAGTACTTC.

The chain couples TRBV2 to TRBJ2-1, with 9 bases that match TRBD1. Trimming cost V 8 bases and J 2 bases; bases outside gene matches: 1. CDR3 size: 13 residues. Germline V gene data show CDR1 as SNHLY and CDR2 as FYNNEI. The CDR3 spells CASGTGPYNEQFF. In DNA form, the CDR3 reads TGTGCCAGCGGGACAGGGCCCTACAATGAGCAGTTCTTC.

In its sample, this clonotype was seen many times. The J gene is TRBJ1-1, the V gene TRBV27; D gene uncertain. CDR1 is MNHEY, CDR2 SMNVEV, per germline (reference sequence). The CDR3 extends over 14 amino acids. Trimming removed 4 bases from V and 3 bases from J, with 12 bases in between. In DNA, the CDR3 is TGTGCCAGCAGTTCCGGGAGGAGGGACACTGAAGCTTTCTTT. Amino acids: CASSSGRRDTEAFF.

In its sample, this clonotype was seen many times. The chain recombines TRBV12-3 or TRBV12-4 with TRBJ2-2; no firm D call. V shed 5 bases and J shed 4 bases, with 11 bases lying between them. The CDR3 runs to 14 residues. The CDR3: CASSPQSVTGELFF. In DNA form, the CDR3 reads TGTGCCAGCAGTCCACAAAGCGTCACCGGGGAGCTGTTTTTT.

This clonotype was picked up many times. This chain uses TRBV12-3 or TRBV12-4 with TRBJ2-2; 10 bases align to TRBD2. This CDR3 contains 15 residues. The trim removed 8 bases at V and 4 bases at J, leaving 7 bases unmatched. The CDR3 region has the DNA TGTGCCAGCGGAACTAGCGGGGACCGCACCGGGGAGCTGTTTTTT. It encodes CASGTSGDRTGELFF.

This clonotype was seen more than once but under ten times. The genes are TRBV7-9 and TRBJ2-3; 9 bases are shared with TRBD2. This CDR3 contains 16 residues. V shed 5 bases, J shed 0 bases, and the junction held 6 bases outside the gene matches. CDR1 is SEHNR, CDR2 FQNEAQ, per germline (reference sequence). CDR3 region: CASSLLAGTSTDTQYF. CDR3 DNA sequence: TGTGCCAGCAGCCTTCTAGCGGGGACTAGCACAGATACGCAGTATTTT.

This chain connects TRBV20-1 to TRBJ2-1; D unresolved. The CDR3 runs 15 residues. Trimming left V 0 bases short and J 1 base short, with 10 bases between. Germline loops: CDR1 DFQATT, CDR2 SNEGSKA (reference sequence). The CDR3 region is CSARDRLISYNEQFF. DNA of the CDR3: TGCAGTGCTAGAGACCGGTTAATTTCCTACAATGAGCAGTTCTTC.

This clonotype was observed a handful of times. The chain recombines TRBV29-1 with TRBJ2-1, with D perhaps matching TRBD1 (6 bases). The CDR3 is made up of 13 amino acids. Germline values: CDR1 SQVTM, CDR2 ANQGSEA. V lost 4 bases and J lost 4, with 11 bases in between. CDR3 residues: CSVAGTIYNEQFF. In nucleotides, the CDR3 is TGCAGCGTTGCGGGGACAATTTACAATGAGCAGTTCTTC.

This chain connects TRBV28 to TRBJ2-7, with TRBD1 identical over 9 bases. CDR3 length: 15 residues. The V and J ends lost 4 bases and 7 bases, in that order; junction bases with no gene match: 11. Germline-derived CDR1 and CDR2 are MDHEN and SYDVKM. The CDR3 DNA follows: TGTGCCAGCAGTTCCGGGACAGGGCTAATTAAGGAGCAGTACTTC. It yields the protein CASSSGTGLIKEQYF.

This clonotype was counted many times. The chain joins TRBV12-3 or TRBV12-4 to TRBJ2-1; no clear D gene. The CDR3 sequence is 15 residues long. Trimming took 2 bases from V and 5 from J, leaving 13 bases between them. The CDR3 region has the DNA TGTGCCAGCAGTTTATTAGTGACCGCAAACAATGAGCAGTTCTTC. Its protein is CASSLLVTANNEQFF.

This clonotype showed up just a few times. The rearrangement joins TRBV29-1 to TRBJ2-2, with TRBD2 identical over 7 bases. The junction had 7 bases not matched to a gene; V was cut back by 5 bases and J by 4 bases. Germline CDR1 reads SQVTM; CDR2 reads ANQGSEA. The CDR3 runs to 14 residues. CDR3 DNA sequence: TGCAGCGTTCGGGAGCGGGGAAGCACCGGGGAGCTGTTTTTT. It is translated as CSVRERGSTGELFF.

This clonotype was found a few times. The V call is TRBV28, the J call TRBJ2-3; D assignment may be TRBD1 or TRBD2 (5 bases each). Germline CDR1 is MDHEN and CDR2 is SYDVKM. This CDR3 region has 16 residues. The V gene lost 7 bases and the J gene lost 3 bases, with 20 bases spanning the gap. The CDR3 sequence is CASIPPSGPITDTQYF. Written as DNA, the CDR3 is TGTGCCAGCATTCCCCCCTCGGGGCCGATAACAGATACGCAGTATTTT. The whole variable domain, filled in from reference TRBV28 and TRBJ2-3, reads DVKVTQSSRYLVKRTGEKVFLECVQDMDHENMFWYRQDPGLGLRLIYFSYDVKMKEKGDIPEGYSVSREKKERFSLILESASTNQTSMYLCASIPPSGPITDTQYFGPGTRLTVL.

This rearrangement joins TRBV5-1 to TRBJ2-7; TRBD1 or TRBD2 may be the D gene (5 bases each). The CDR3 is made up of 12 amino acids. Germline V CDR1 and CDR2: SGHRS, YFSETQ. With 4 bases removed from V and 12 bases from J, the gap between germline ends came to 17 bases. The DNA for the CDR3 is TGCGCCAGCAGCCCCCATTCAGGGACCGTGTACTTC. Translation: CASSPHSGTVYF.

This clonotype was seen ten or more times. CDR3 sequence (DNA): TGCGCCAGCAGCTTGGAAGCGGGGAAATTCACGCAGTATTTT. It encodes CASSLEAGKFTQYF. The rearrangement uses TRBV5-1 and TRBJ2-3; 7 positions agree with TRBD2. CDR3 length equals 14 residues. Germline V lookup: CDR1 SGHRS, CDR2 YFSETQ. After removal of 0 bases from V and 9 bases from J, the junction contained 7 bases not matched to a gene.